Reported below is one T cell receptor beta chain. Using immunoSEQ multiplex PCR, the repertoire was profiled, and TCRdb retains in-frame clones only, with some absent. The data contain about 100,000 clones, 90% of them seen just once; the ten biggest clones take up around 0.78%. The data stem from a study of T cell changes during pregnancy in multiple sclerosis. CDR1 is LNHDA and CDR2 is SQIVND in the germline V gene (reference sequence). After removal of 9 bases from V and 5 bases from J, the junction contained 13 bases not matched to a gene. The CDR3 loop spans 15 amino acids. The source was peripheral blood, collected in the second trimester of pregnancy. The V and J genes are TRBV19 and TRBJ2-5, with TRBD1 matching 9 bases. This TCR came from a female donor in good health, enrolled as a control in a pregnancy study. The CDR3 DNA follows: TGTGCCAGCAAACGGACAGGGGAAATGTCGGAGACCCAGTACTTC. Translating it yields CASKRTGEMSETQYF. Combining the CDR3 with reference TRBV19 and TRBJ2-5 gives the whole variable domain DGGITQSPKYLFRKEGQNVTLSCEQNLNHDAMYWYRQDPGQGLRLIYYSQIVNDFQKGDIAEGYSVSREKKESFPLTVTSAQKNPTAFYLCASKRTGEMSETQYFGPGTRLLVL.